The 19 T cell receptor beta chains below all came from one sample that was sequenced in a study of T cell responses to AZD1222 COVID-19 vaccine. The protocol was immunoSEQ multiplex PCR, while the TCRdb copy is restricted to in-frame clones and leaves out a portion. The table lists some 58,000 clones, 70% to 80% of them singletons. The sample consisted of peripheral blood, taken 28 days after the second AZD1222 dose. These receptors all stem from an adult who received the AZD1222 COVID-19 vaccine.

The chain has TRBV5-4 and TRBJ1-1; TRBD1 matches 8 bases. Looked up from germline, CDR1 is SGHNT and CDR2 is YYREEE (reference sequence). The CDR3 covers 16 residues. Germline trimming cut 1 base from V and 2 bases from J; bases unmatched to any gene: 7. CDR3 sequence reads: CASSLKSGGPNTEAFF. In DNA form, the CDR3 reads TGTGCCAGCAGCTTGAAGTCAGGGGGCCCAAACACTGAAGCTTTCTTT.

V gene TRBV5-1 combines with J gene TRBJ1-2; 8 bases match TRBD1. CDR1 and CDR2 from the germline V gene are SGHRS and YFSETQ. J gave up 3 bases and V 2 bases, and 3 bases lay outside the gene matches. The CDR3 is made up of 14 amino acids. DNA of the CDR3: TGCGCCAGCAGCTTCACGGACAGGGACTATGGCTACACCTTC. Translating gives CASSFTDRDYGYTF. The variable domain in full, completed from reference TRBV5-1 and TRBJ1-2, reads KAGVTQTPRYLIKTRGQQVTLSCSPISGHRSVSWYQQTPGQGLQFLFEYFSETQRNKGNFPGRFSGRQFSNSRSEMNVSTLELGDSALYLCASSFTDRDYGYTFGSGTRLTVV.

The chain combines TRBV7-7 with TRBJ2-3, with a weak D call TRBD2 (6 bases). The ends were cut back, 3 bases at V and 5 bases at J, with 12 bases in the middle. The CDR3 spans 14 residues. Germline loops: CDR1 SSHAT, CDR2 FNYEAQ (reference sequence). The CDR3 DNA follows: TGTGCCAGCAGCTTGGGAGGTTACGGAGATACGCAGTATTTT. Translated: CASSLGGYGDTQYF.

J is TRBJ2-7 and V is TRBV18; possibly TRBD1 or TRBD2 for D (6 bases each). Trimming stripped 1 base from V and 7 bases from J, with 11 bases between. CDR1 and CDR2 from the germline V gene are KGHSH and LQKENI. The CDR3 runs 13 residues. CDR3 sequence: CASSPRGAEEQYF. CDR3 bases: TGTGCCAGCTCACCACGGGGGGCGGAGGAGCAGTACTTC.

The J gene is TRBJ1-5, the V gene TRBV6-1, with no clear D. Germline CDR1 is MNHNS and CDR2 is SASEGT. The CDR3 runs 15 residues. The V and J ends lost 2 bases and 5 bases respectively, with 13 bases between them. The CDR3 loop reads CASSEKKGNHQPQHF. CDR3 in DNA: TGTGCCAGCAGTGAAAAGAAAGGGAATCATCAGCCCCAGCATTTT.

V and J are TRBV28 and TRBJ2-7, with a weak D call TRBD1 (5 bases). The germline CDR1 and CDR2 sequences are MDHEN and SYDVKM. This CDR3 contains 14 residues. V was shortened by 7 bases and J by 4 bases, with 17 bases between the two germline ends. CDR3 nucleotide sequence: TGTGCCAGCACTTTTAGGGGCATGACTTACGAGCAGTACTTC. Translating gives CASTFRGMTYEQYF.

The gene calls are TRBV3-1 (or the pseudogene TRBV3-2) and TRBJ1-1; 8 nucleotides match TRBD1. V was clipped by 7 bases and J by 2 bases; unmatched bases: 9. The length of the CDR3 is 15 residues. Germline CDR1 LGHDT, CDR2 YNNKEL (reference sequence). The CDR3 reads CASIDTGQGNTEAFF. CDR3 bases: TGTGCCAGCATCGACACCGGACAGGGAAACACTGAAGCTTTCTTT.

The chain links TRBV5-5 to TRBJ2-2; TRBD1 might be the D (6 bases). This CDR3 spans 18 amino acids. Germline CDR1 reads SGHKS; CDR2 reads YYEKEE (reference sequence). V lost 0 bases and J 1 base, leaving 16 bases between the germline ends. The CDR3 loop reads CASSLGFQGTRNTGELFF. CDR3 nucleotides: TGTGCCAGCAGCTTGGGGTTCCAGGGGACACGGAACACCGGGGAGCTGTTTTTT.

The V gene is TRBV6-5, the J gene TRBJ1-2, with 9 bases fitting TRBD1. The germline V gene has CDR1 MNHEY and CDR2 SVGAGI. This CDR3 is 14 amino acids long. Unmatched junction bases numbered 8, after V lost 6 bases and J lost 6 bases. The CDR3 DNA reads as TGTGCCAGCAGCGCCGGGACAGGGCTAAATGGCTACACCTTC. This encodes CASSAGTGLNGYTF.

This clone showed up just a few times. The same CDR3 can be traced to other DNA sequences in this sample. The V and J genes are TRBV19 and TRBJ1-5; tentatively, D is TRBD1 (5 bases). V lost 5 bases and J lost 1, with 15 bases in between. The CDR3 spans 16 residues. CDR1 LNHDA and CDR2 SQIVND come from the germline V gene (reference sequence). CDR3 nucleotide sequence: TGTGCCAGTAGTCCGTCCTCGGGGGGAAGCAATCAGCCCCAGCATTTT. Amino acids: CASSPSSGGSNQPQHF.

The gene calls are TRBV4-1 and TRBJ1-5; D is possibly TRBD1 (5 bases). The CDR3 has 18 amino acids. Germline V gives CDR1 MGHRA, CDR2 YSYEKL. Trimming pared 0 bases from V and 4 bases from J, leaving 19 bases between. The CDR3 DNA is TGCGCCAGCAGCCAAGACCCCGACAGTACCAAGCTAAATCAGCCCCAGCATTTT. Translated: CASSQDPDSTKLNQPQHF.

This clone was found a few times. In DNA form, the CDR3 reads TGTGCCAGCAGCTTAGGAGGGACGGAGACTCCACCCCTCCACTTT. Protein: CASSLGGTETPPLHF. The V gene is TRBV7-9, the J gene TRBJ1-6, with D perhaps matching TRBD1 (5 bases). The CDR3 sequence is 15 residues long. The V gene lost 1 base and the J gene lost 11 bases, with 15 bases spanning the gap. Germline values: CDR1 SEHNR, CDR2 FQNEAQ (reference sequence). Using reference TRBV7-9 and TRBJ1-6 for the parts outside the CDR3, the full variable domain is DTGVSQNPRHKITKRGQNVTFRCDPISEHNRLYWYRQTLGQGPEFLTYFQNEAQLEKSRLLSDRFSAERPKGSFSTLEIQRTEQGDSAMYLCASSLGGTETPPLHFGNGTRLTVT.

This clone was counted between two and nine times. Here the CDR3 reads CASSVGQGPNQPQHF. CDR3 nucleotide sequence: TGTGCCAGCAGTGTAGGACAGGGTCCGAATCAGCCCCAGCATTTT. The V gene is TRBV2, the J gene TRBJ1-5; 8 positions match TRBD1. The CDR3 covers 15 residues. Germline values: CDR1 SNHLY, CDR2 FYNNEI. After removal of 4 bases from V and 4 bases from J, the junction contained 6 bases not matched to a gene.

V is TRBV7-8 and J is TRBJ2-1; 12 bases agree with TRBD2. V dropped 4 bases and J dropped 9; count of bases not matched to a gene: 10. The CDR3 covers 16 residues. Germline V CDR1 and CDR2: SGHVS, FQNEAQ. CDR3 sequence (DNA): TGTGCCAGCAGCTCCACGACTAGCGGGGGAGCGTTTGAGCAGTTCTTC. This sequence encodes CASSSTTSGGAFEQFF. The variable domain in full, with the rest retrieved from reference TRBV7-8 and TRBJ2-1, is GAGVSQSPRYKVAKRGQDVALRCDPISGHVSLFWYQQALGQGPEFLTYFQNEAQLDKSGLPSDRFFAERPEGSVSTLKIQRTQQEDSAVYLCASSSTTSGGAFEQFFGPGTRLTVL.

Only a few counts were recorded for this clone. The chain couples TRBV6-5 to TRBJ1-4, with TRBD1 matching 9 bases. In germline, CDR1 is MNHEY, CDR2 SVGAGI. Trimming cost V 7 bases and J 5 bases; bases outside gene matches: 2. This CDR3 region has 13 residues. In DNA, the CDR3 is TGTGCCAGCAAAGACAGGGGGAATGAAAAACTGTTTTTT. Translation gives CASKDRGNEKLFF.

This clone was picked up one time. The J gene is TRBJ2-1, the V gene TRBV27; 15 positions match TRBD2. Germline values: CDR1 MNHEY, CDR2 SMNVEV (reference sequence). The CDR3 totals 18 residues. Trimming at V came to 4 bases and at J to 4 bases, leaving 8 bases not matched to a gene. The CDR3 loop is CASSWGLAGGLSYNEQFF. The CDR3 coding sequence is TGTGCCAGCAGTTGGGGACTAGCGGGAGGTTTATCTTACAATGAGCAGTTCTTC.

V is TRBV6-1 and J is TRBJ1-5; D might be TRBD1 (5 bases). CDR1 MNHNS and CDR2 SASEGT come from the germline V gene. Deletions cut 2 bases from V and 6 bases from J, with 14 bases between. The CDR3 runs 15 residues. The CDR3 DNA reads TGTGCCAGCAGTGAAAGTCAGGGAGTAACTCAGCCCCAGCATTTT. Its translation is CASSESQGVTQPQHF.

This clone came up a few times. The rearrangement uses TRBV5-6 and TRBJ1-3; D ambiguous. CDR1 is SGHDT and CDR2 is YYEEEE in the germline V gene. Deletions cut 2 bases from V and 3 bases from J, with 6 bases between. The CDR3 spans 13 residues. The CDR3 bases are TGTGCCAGCAGCTTTGGGTATGGAAACACCATATATTTT. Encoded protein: CASSFGYGNTIYF.

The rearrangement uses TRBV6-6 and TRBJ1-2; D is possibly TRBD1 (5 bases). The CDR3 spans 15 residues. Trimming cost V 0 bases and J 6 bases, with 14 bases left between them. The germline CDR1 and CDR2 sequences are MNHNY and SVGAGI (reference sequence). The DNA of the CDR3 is TGTGCCAGCAGTTACTCGCAGGGTCCCATGGATGGCTACACCTTC. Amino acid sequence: CASSYSQGPMDGYTF.